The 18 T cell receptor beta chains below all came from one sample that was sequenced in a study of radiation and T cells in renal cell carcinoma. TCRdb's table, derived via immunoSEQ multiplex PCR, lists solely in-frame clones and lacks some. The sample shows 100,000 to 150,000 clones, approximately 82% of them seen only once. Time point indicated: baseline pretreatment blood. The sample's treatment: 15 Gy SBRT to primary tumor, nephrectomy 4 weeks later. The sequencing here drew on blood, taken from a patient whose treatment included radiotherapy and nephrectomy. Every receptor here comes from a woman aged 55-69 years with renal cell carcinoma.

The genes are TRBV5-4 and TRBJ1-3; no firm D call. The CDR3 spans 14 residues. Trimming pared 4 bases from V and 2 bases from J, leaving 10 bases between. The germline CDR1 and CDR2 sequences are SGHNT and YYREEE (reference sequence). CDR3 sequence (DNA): TGTGCCAGCAGCATGGAAAGGACTGGAAACACCATATATTTT. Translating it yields CASSMERTGNTIYF.

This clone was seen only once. CDR3 nucleotides: TGCGCCAGCAGTGAGGGTAACGAGCAGTACTTC. Its protein product is CASSEGNEQYF. V gene TRBV10-2 combines with J gene TRBJ2-7; the D is unclear. In germline, CDR1 is WSHSY, CDR2 SAAADI. V was cut by 2 bases and J by 5 bases, with 4 bases left in between. This CDR3 has 11 amino acids.

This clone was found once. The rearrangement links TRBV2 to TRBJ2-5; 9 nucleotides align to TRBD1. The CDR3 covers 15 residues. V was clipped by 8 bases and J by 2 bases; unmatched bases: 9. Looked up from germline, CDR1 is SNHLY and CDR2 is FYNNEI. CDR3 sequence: CASGTGGARQETQYF. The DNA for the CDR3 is TGTGCCAGCGGAACAGGGGGCGCGAGGCAAGAGACCCAGTACTTC.

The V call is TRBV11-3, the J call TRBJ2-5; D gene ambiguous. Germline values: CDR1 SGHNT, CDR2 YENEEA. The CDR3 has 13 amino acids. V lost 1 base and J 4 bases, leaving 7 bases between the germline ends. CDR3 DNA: TGTGCCAGCAGCTTAGGGGGTGGAGAGACCCAGTACTTC. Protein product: CASSLGGGETQYF.

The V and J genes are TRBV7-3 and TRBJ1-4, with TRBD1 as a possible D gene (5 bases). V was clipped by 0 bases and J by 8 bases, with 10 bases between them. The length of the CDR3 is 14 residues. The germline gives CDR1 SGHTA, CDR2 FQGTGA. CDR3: CASSLTGSGEKLFF. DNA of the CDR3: TGTGCCAGCAGCTTAACAGGGTCAGGGGAAAAACTGTTTTTT.

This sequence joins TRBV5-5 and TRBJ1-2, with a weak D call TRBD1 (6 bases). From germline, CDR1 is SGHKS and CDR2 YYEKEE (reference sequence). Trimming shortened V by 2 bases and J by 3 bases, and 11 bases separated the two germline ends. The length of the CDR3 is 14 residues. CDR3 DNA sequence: TGTGCCAGCAGCTTAGGAGGGGGGGACTATGGCTACACCTTC. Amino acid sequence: CASSLGGGDYGYTF.

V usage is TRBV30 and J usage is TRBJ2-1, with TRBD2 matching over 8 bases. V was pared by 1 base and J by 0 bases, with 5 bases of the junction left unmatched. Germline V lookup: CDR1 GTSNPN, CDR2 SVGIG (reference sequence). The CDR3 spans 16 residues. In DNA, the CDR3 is TGTGCCTGGAGTGGACATAGCGGGAACTCCTACAATGAGCAGTTCTTC. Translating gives CAWSGHSGNSYNEQFF.

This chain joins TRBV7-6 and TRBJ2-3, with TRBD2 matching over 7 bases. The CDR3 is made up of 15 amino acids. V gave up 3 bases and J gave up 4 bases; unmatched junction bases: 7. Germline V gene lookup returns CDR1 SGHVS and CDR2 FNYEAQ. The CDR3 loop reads CASSFGGGRSDTQYF. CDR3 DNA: TGTGCCAGCAGCTTCGGCGGGGGAAGGTCAGATACGCAGTATTTT. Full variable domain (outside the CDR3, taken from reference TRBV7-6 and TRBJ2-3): GAGVSQSPRYKVTKRGQDVALRCDPISGHVSLYWYRQALGQGPEFLTYFNYEAQQDKSGLPNDRFSAERPEGSISTLTIQRTEQRDSAMYRCASSFGGGRSDTQYFGPGTRLTVL.

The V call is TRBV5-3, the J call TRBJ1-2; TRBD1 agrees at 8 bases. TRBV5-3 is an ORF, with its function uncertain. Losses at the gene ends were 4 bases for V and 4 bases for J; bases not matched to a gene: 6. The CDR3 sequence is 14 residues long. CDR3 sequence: CARSPRQGTYGYTF. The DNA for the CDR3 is TGTGCCAGAAGCCCCAGACAGGGGACCTATGGCTACACCTTC.

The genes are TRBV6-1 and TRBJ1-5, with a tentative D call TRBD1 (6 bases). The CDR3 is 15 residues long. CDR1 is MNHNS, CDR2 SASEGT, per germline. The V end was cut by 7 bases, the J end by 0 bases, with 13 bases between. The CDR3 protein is CASTTDRYSNQPQHF. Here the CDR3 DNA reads TGTGCCAGCACTACAGACAGGTATAGCAATCAGCCCCAGCATTTT.

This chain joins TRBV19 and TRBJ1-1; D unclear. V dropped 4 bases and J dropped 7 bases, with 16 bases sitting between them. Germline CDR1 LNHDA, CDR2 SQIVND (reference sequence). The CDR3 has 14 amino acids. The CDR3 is CASSSEIQDLEAFF. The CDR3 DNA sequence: TGTGCCAGTAGTAGTGAAATTCAGGACCTTGAAGCTTTCTTT. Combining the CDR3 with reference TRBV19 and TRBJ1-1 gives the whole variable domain DGGITQSPKYLFRKEGQNVTLSCEQNLNHDAMYWYRQDPGQGLRLIYYSQIVNDFQKGDIAEGYSVSREKKESFPLTVTSAQKNPTAFYLCASSSEIQDLEAFFGQGTRLTVV.

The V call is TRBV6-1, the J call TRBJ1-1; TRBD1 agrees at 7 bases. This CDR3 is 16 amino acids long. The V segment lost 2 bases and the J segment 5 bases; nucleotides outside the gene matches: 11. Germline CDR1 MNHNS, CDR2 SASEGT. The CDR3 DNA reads TGTGCCAGCAGTGAATCGACTAAGGGGGCGCGAACTGAAGCTTTCTTT. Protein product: CASSESTKGARTEAFF.

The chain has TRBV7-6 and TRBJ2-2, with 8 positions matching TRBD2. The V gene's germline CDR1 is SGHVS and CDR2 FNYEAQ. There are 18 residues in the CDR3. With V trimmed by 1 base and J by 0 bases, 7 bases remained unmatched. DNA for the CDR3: TGTGCCAGCAGCTTAGAACTAGCGGAGTACTCGAACACCGGGGAGCTGTTTTTT. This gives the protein CASSLELAEYSNTGELFF.

CDR3: CASSPPRTFSTDNEQFF. Here the CDR3 DNA reads TGTGCCAGCAGCCCCCCTCGGACCTTCTCCACCGACAATGAGCAGTTCTTC. The chain recombines TRBV7-2 with TRBJ2-1; D call uncertain. Germline loops: CDR1 SGHTA, CDR2 FQGNSA. CDR3 length: 17 residues. V lost 5 bases and J 5 bases, leaving 22 bases between the germline ends.

The chain's CDR3 is CASSPTTTNTEAFF. Here the CDR3 DNA reads TGTGCCAGCAGCCCAACTACAACGAACACTGAAGCTTTCTTT. The chain employs TRBV7-9 and TRBJ1-1; D uncertain. This CDR3 is 14 amino acids long. The V gene lost 5 bases and the J gene lost 1 base, with 11 bases spanning the gap. CDR1 is SEHNR, CDR2 FQNEAQ, per germline (reference sequence).

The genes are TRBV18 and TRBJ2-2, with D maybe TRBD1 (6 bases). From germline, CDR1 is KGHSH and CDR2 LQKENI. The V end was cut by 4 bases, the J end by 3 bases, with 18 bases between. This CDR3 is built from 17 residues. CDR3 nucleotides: TGTGCCAGCTCACTCCCCTCCGGGACAACTTACACCGGGGAGCTGTTTTTT. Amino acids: CASSLPSGTTYTGELFF.

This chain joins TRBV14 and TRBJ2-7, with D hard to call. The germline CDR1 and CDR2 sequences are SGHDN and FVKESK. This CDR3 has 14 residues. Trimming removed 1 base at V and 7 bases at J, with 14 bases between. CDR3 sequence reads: CASSQGGLPREQYF. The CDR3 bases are TGTGCCAGCAGCCAAGGTGGTCTTCCCCGGGAGCAGTACTTC.

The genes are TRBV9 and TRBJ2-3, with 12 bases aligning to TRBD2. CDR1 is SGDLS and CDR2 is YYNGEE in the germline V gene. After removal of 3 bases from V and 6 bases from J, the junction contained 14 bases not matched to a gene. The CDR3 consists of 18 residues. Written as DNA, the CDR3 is TGTGCCAGCAGCGCCCGGGCCCTAGCGGGGGGGCCGTCCGATACGCAGTATTTT. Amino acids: CASSARALAGGPSDTQYF.